The 30 T cell receptor beta chains presented below share a single source sample, sequenced in a study of blood T cell repertoires in COVID-19. Produced via immunoSEQ multiplex PCR; TCRdb's table is partial and in-frame only. The table lists fewer than 250,000 clones, about nine tenths of them singletons. Sequencing used peripheral blood. Receptors originate from a woman between 65 and 79 years old with acute or convalescent COVID-19.

The chain employs TRBV7-2 and TRBJ2-5; TRBD1 agrees at 7 bases. The CDR3 contains 14 residues. Germline CDR1 reads SGHTA; CDR2 reads FQGNSA. The ends lost 5 bases at V and 4 bases at J; junction bases unmatched: 7. CDR3 sequence (DNA): TGTGCCAGCAGCCAGAACAGGGGCCCAGAGACCCAGTACTTC. Protein product: CASSQNRGPETQYF. The entire variable domain, with the rest obtained from reference TRBV7-2 and TRBJ2-5, is as follows: GAGVSQSPSNKVTEKGKDVELRCDPISGHTALYWYRQSLGQGLEFLIYFQGNSAPDKSGLPSDRFSAERTGGSVSTLTIQRTQQEDSAVYLCASSQNRGPETQYFGPGTRLLVL.

This clone was seen once. The CDR3 DNA is TGTGCCAGCAGCCCCGCAGTCTCTGGCTACACCTTC. Translated: CASSPAVSGYTF. The chain combines TRBV9 with TRBJ1-2, with no clear D. The CDR3 runs 12 residues. V was shortened by 4 bases and J by 7 bases, with 11 bases between the two germline ends. CDR1 is SGDLS, CDR2 YYNGEE, per germline.

The CDR3 DNA reads as TGCGCCAGCAGGGGGGACTCCAGACGGGCTCCTGAGCAGTTCTTC. The encoded protein is CASRGDSRRAPEQFF. The genes are TRBV23-1 and TRBJ2-1; TRBD2 is a possible D gene (6 bases). TRBV23-1 is identified as an open reading frame with a role that is uncertain. CDR3 length: 15 residues. V was trimmed by 6 bases and J by 9 bases, leaving 21 bases between them.

The rearrangement joins TRBV2 to TRBJ2-3; TRBD2 aligns across 11 bases. V dropped 5 bases and J dropped 5; count of bases not matched to a gene: 9. CDR1 is SNHLY and CDR2 is FYNNEI in the germline V gene. This CDR3 comprises 16 residues. The CDR3 region is CASSRGTSGEGDTQYF. As DNA, the CDR3 is TGTGCCAGCAGTCGCGGGACTAGCGGTGAGGGAGATACGCAGTATTTT.

The rearrangement joins TRBV10-3 to TRBJ1-2; D is possibly TRBD1 (6 bases). This CDR3 is 13 amino acids long. V shed 7 bases and J shed 5 bases, with 14 bases lying between them. Germline V gene lookup returns CDR1 ENHRY and CDR2 SYGVKD. The CDR3 DNA reads as TGTGCCATCACCCTCGGGGGGGCATATGGCTACACCTTC. Its protein product is CAITLGGAYGYTF.

This chain uses TRBV4-2 with TRBJ1-5; tentatively, D is TRBD1 (6 bases). In germline, CDR1 is LGHNA, CDR2 YNFKEQ. The ends were cut back, 0 bases at V and 6 bases at J, with 15 bases in the middle. The CDR3 runs to 16 residues. The CDR3 region has the DNA TGTGCCAGCAGCCAAGATGGGGGAACAGGGACTCAGCCCCAGCATTTT. This sequence encodes CASSQDGGTGTQPQHF.

The CDR3 is CASKNSPGQPYGYTF. CDR3 in DNA: TGTGCCAGTAAAAACTCTCCGGGACAGCCCTATGGCTACACCTTC. This chain links TRBV19 with TRBJ1-2, with 7 bases identical to TRBD1. The germline V gene has CDR1 LNHDA and CDR2 SQIVND (reference sequence). V was clipped by 7 bases and J by 4 bases; unmatched bases: 12. The CDR3 loop spans 15 amino acids.

CDR3 loop: CASSLADLSTDTQYF. DNA of the CDR3: TGCGCCAGCAGTCTAGCGGACCTAAGCACAGATACGCAGTATTTT. The chain combines TRBV10-2 with TRBJ2-3, with 7 nucleotides matching TRBD2. This CDR3 contains 15 residues. Looked up from germline, CDR1 is WSHSY and CDR2 is SAAADI. After removal of 5 bases from V and 0 bases from J, the junction contained 5 bases not matched to a gene.

The V call is TRBV4-3, the J call TRBJ2-1; D is unclear. V gave up 0 bases and J gave up 8 bases, with 11 bases separating them. CDR1 and CDR2 from the germline V gene are LGHNA and YSLEER. There are 14 residues in the CDR3. CDR3 amino acids: CASSQDRSWDEQFF. CDR3 sequence (DNA): TGCGCCAGCAGCCAAGATCGTAGCTGGGATGAGCAGTTCTTC.

V is TRBV4-1 and J is TRBJ2-1, with 8 bases aligning to TRBD2. CDR3 length: 16 residues. The J segment lost 2 bases and the V segment lost 1 base, leaving 4 bases of the junction unmatched. Germline CDR1 reads MGHRA; CDR2 reads YSYEKL. CDR3 loop: CASSQAGGVPYNEQFF. Written as DNA, the CDR3 is TGCGCCAGCAGCCAAGCCGGGGGGGTCCCCTACAATGAGCAGTTCTTC.

CDR3 sequence reads: CASSQYSGGRAGEQFF. The CDR3 coding sequence is TGTGCCAGCAGCCAATATTCGGGCGGGAGGGCTGGAGAGCAGTTCTTC. The chain combines TRBV3-1 (or the pseudogene TRBV3-2) with TRBJ2-1, with 9 bases that match TRBD2. Germline values: CDR1 LGHDT, CDR2 YNNKEL (reference sequence). With V trimmed by 2 bases and J by 10 bases, 12 bases remained unmatched. This CDR3 has 16 residues.

The rearrangement links TRBV7-9 to TRBJ2-1, with 9 bases fitting TRBD2. The CDR3 runs 16 residues. V gave up 1 base and J gave up 5 bases; unmatched junction bases: 6. Germline CDR1 SEHNR, CDR2 FQNEAQ (reference sequence). CDR3 sequence: CASSLVVTSGNNEQFF. The CDR3 bases are TGTGCCAGCAGCTTAGTCGTGACTAGCGGTAACAATGAGCAGTTCTTC.

The rearrangement uses TRBV4-1 and TRBJ2-2, with no clear D. CDR3 length: 13 amino acids. V lost 1 base and J lost 6, with 6 bases in between. Germline V CDR1 and CDR2: MGHRA, YSYEKL. The CDR3 region has the DNA TGCGCCAGCAGCCAAGCCCCTCCCGGGGAGCTGTTTTTT. Translation: CASSQAPPGELFF.

This sequence joins TRBV12-5 and TRBJ2-1; 7 nucleotides align to TRBD1. The CDR3 loop spans 15 amino acids. Trimming cost V 6 bases and J 1 base; bases outside gene matches: 6. The germline V gene has CDR1 LGHNT and CDR2 FRNRAP. For the CDR3, the DNA is TGTGCTAGTGGACAACAGGGGCTATCCTACAATGAGCAGTTCTTC. Translated, it gives CASGQQGLSYNEQFF.

Remarks on this clone: The same CDR3 also results from other DNA sequences found in this sample. The genes are TRBV5-1 and TRBJ2-3; no firm D call. Germline V CDR1 and CDR2: SGHRS, YFSETQ. This CDR3 has 15 amino acids. Trimming left V 0 bases short and J 0 bases short, with 8 bases between. Here the CDR3 reads CASSLAGGSTDTQYF. In nucleotides, the CDR3 is TGCGCCAGCAGCTTGGCCGGCGGTAGCACAGATACGCAGTATTTT.

The genes are TRBV4-2 and TRBJ1-1; D ambiguous. Trimming shortened V by 1 base and J by 0 bases, and 21 bases separated the two germline ends. Germline loops: CDR1 LGHNA, CDR2 YNFKEQ. The CDR3 spans 19 residues. DNA for the CDR3: TGTGCCAGCAGCCAAGTATTCGGGGTTGGAATTGGAATGAACACTGAAGCTTTCTTT. Translation gives CASSQVFGVGIGMNTEAFF.

The chain combines TRBV5-1 with TRBJ2-7, with a tentative D call TRBD2 (5 bases). This CDR3 contains 15 residues. V dropped 0 bases and J dropped 2 bases, with 12 bases sitting between them. The germline V gene encodes CDR1 SGHRS and CDR2 YFSETQ. This chain's CDR3 is CASSLDGGPPYEQYF. CDR3 bases: TGCGCCAGCAGCTTGGATGGAGGACCCCCCTACGAGCAGTACTTC.

The chain links TRBV7-6 to TRBJ1-3; D may be TRBD1 (5 bases). Germline-derived CDR1 and CDR2 are SGHVS and FNYEAQ. The CDR3 covers 18 residues. Trimming took 4 bases from V and 2 from J, leaving 21 bases between them. CDR3 DNA: TGTGCCAGCAGCTCACCGGCGGATGGCAGGGAGGCTGGAAACACCATATATTTT. Translated, it gives CASSSPADGREAGNTIYF.

A remark on this clone: One end of the junction fails to match germline, which may point to a read error. CDR3 DNA: TGCGCCACCAGCGGAGGGGATCGAACCGGGGAGCTGTTTTTT. The encoded protein is CATSGGDRTGELFF. This sequence joins TRBV5-1 and TRBJ2-2, with D perhaps matching TRBD2 (6 bases). The CDR3 runs 14 residues. The V gene's germline CDR1 is SGHRS and CDR2 YFSETQ.

The chain has TRBV4-1 and TRBJ2-5; no clear D. The V and J ends lost 1 base and 0 bases respectively, with 3 bases between them. This CDR3 comprises 13 residues. The germline CDR1 and CDR2 sequences are MGHRA and YSYEKL. This CDR3 reads CASSQVYQETQYF. In DNA, the CDR3 is TGCGCCAGCAGCCAAGTATACCAAGAGACCCAGTACTTC.

The chain is built from TRBV6-1 and TRBJ1-1; D not resolved. This CDR3 has 10 residues. V was clipped by 2 bases and J by 7 bases, with 2 bases between them. Germline V gene lookup returns CDR1 MNHNS and CDR2 SASEGT. The CDR3 region is CASSEYEAFF. In DNA form, the CDR3 reads TGTGCCAGCAGTGAATATGAAGCTTTCTTT.

This rearrangement joins TRBV15 to TRBJ1-5, with 7 bases that match TRBD1. CDR1 LNHNV and CDR2 YYDKDF come from the germline V gene (reference sequence). This CDR3 comprises 14 residues. Germline trimming cut 9 bases from V and 5 bases from J; bases unmatched to any gene: 10. In DNA form, the CDR3 reads TGTGCCACGAGACAGGGACGGGGAGATCAGCCCCAGCATTTT. Translated, it gives CATRQGRGDQPQHF.

The chain is built from TRBV5-5 and TRBJ2-3, with TRBD2 matching 13 bases. CDR1 and CDR2 from the germline V gene are SGHKS and YYEKEE (reference sequence). The length of the CDR3 is 17 residues. The junction had 10 bases not matched to a gene; V was cut back by 7 bases and J by 2 bases. DNA for the CDR3: TGTGCCAGCGGGAAGGTACTAGCGGGAGGGAACACAGATACGCAGTATTTT. Amino acid sequence: CASGKVLAGGNTDTQYF.

This chain connects TRBV10-3 to TRBJ1-5; unclear D gene. Trimming stripped 1 base from V and 2 bases from J, with 12 bases between. Germline lookup yields CDR1 ENHRY and CDR2 SYGVKD. The CDR3 runs 16 residues. CDR3 in amino acids: CAISEYRGVGNQPQHF. The CDR3 bases are TGTGCCATCAGTGAGTATCGGGGAGTTGGCAATCAGCCCCAGCATTTT.

A remark on this clone: At one boundary the junction diverges from the germline segment, which might be a read error. The gene calls are TRBV7-8 and TRBJ2-2, with 9 bases lining up with TRBD1. The CDR3 runs to 16 residues. From germline, CDR1 is SGHVS and CDR2 FQNEAQ. The DNA of the CDR3 is TGTGCCAGCAGCTTAGCCGGGACAGGGAACGCCGGGGAGCTGTTTTTT. Amino acid sequence: CASSLAGTGNAGELFF.

V gene TRBV5-5 combines with J gene TRBJ1-4, with 7 nucleotides matching TRBD1. The ends lost 1 base at V and 7 bases at J; junction bases unmatched: 4. The germline CDR1 and CDR2 sequences are SGHKS and YYEKEE (reference sequence). The CDR3 is 14 residues long. The CDR3 DNA sequence: TGTGCCAGCAGCTTGCAAGGGGGCAGTGAAAAACTGTTTTTT. Protein sequence: CASSLQGGSEKLFF.

In nucleotides, the CDR3 is TGTGCCAGCTCACCCCTCGGGGGACTCGGCACCGGGGAGCTGTTTTTT. It encodes CASSPLGGLGTGELFF. The chain uses TRBV18 and TRBJ2-2, with D perhaps TRBD2 (6 bases). The CDR3 is made up of 16 amino acids. The V gene lost 3 bases and the J gene lost 4 bases, with 15 bases spanning the gap. Germline V CDR1 and CDR2: KGHSH, LQKENI. Filled out from reference TRBV18 and TRBJ2-2, the complete variable domain reads NAGVMQNPRHLVRRRGQEARLRCSPMKGHSHVYWYRQLPEEGLKFMVYLQKENIIDESGMPKERFSAEFPKEGPSILRIQQVVRGDSAAYFCASSPLGGLGTGELFFGEGSRLTVL.

This clone turned up a few times. The chain has TRBV28 and TRBJ2-2; a possible D gene is TRBD1 (6 bases). The germline V gene encodes CDR1 MDHEN and CDR2 SYDVKM. Trimming took 4 bases from V and 5 from J, leaving 14 bases between them. CDR3 size: 15 residues. CDR3 coding DNA: TGTGCCAGCAGTTCCCCCAGGGGCCAAACCGGGGAGCTGTTTTTT. As protein: CASSSPRGQTGELFF.

The sample holds a few counts of this clone. V is TRBV21-1 and J is TRBJ1-3. TRBV21-1 is a pseudogene. The CDR3 consists of 17 residues. The CDR3 DNA sequence: TGTGCCAGCAGCAAGGAAAGGGGAATGCGGGGCAGGAACACCATATATTTT. Its translation is CASSKERGMRGRNTIYF.

This sequence joins TRBV9 and TRBJ2-3; D possibly corresponds to TRBD2 (6 bases). Germline V gives CDR1 SGDLS, CDR2 YYNGEE. Trimming removed 3 bases at V and 1 base at J, with 15 bases between. This CDR3 comprises 16 residues. The CDR3 DNA reads TGTGCCAGCAGCGCCCAGACTAGGATACGCACAGATACGCAGTATTTT. Residues: CASSAQTRIRTDTQYF.